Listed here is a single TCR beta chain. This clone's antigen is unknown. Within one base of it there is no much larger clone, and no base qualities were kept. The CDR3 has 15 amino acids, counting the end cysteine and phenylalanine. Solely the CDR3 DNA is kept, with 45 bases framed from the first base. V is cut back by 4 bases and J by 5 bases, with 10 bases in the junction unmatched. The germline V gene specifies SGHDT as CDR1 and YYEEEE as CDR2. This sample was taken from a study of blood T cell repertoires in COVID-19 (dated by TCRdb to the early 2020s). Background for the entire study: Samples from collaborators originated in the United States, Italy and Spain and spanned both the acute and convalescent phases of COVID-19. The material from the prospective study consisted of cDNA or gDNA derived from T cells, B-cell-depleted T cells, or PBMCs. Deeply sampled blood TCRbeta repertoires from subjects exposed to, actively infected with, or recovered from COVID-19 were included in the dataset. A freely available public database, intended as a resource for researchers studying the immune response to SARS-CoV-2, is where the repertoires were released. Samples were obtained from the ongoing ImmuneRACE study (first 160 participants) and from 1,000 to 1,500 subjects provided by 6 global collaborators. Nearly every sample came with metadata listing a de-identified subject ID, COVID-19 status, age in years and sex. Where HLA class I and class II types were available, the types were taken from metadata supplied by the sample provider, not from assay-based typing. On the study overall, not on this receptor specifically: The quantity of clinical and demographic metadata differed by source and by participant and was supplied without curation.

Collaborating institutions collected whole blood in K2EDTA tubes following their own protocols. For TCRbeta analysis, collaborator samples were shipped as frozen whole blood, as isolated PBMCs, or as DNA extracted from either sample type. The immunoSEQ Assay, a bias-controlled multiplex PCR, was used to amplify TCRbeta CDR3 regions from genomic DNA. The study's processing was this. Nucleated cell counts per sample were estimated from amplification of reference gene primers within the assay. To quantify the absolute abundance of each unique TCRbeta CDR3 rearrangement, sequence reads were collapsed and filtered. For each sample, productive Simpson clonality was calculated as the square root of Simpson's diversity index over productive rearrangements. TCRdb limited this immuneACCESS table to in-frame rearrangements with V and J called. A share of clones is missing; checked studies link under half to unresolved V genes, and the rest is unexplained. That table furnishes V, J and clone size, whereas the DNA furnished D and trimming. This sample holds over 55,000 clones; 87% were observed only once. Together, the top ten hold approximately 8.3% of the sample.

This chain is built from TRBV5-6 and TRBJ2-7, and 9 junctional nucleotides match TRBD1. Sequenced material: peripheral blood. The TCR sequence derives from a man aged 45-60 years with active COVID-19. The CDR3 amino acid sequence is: CASSPWTGVVHEQYF. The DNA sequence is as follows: TGTGCCAGCAGCCCGTGGACAGGGGTAGTTCACGAGCAGTACTTC.